Presented here are 28 T cell receptor beta chains from one specimen sequenced in a study of control samples from healthy donors and cancer patients. Assay: immunoSEQ multiplex PCR; the TCRdb copy retains only in-frame clones and omits some. The sample carries about 130,000 clones, 90% to 95% recorded once. Sample: PBMCs. The receptors originated from a man in his fifties with head and neck cancer.

This chain connects TRBV28 to TRBJ2-7; TRBD1 might be the D (5 bases). Germline CDR1 is MDHEN and CDR2 is SYDVKM. Between the trimmed V and J ends, which lost 4 bases and 2 bases, there was a span of 12 bases. The CDR3 contains 14 residues. For the CDR3, the DNA is TGTGCCAGCAGTTACGTAGGCAGGGCCTACGAGCAGTACTTC. As protein: CASSYVGRAYEQYF.

V gene TRBV3-1 (or the pseudogene TRBV3-2) combines with J gene TRBJ2-5, with D unresolved. The V and J ends lost 1 base and 2 bases respectively, with 5 bases between them. In germline, CDR1 is LGHDT, CDR2 YNNKEL (reference sequence). The CDR3 covers 13 residues. The CDR3 DNA follows: TGTGCCAGCAGCCAAGCGGCACAAGAGACCCAGTACTTC. As protein: CASSQAAQETQYF.

This chain uses TRBV3-1 (or the pseudogene TRBV3-2) with TRBJ1-1, with D perhaps TRBD1 (6 bases). Trimming removed 0 bases from V and 1 base from J, with 6 bases in between. The CDR3 length is 14 residues. Germline loops: CDR1 LGHDT, CDR2 YNNKEL (reference sequence). The CDR3 nucleotides are TGTGCCAGCAGCCAAGAGGGACAGAACACTGAAGCTTTCTTT. Amino acid sequence: CASSQEGQNTEAFF.

The chain is built from TRBV24-1 and TRBJ2-2; D gene uncertain. V dropped 8 bases and J dropped 0 bases, with 3 bases sitting between them. Germline CDR1 reads KGHDR; CDR2 reads SFDVKD. There are 12 residues in the CDR3. The CDR3: CATIPNTGELFF. The CDR3, as DNA: TGTGCCACCATACCGAACACCGGGGAGCTGTTTTTT.

The J gene is TRBJ2-1, the V gene TRBV5-6; D uncertain. The V gene's germline CDR1 is SGHDT and CDR2 YYEEEE. CDR3 length equals 15 residues. V lost 0 bases to trimming and J lost 6 bases, with 13 bases between them. DNA of the CDR3: TGTGCCAGCAGCTTGGGACCCGCCGAGGCCAATGAGCAGTTCTTC. It specifies CASSLGPAEANEQFF. The whole variable domain, remainder taken from reference TRBV5-6 and TRBJ2-1, is DAGVTQSPTHLIKTRGQQVTLRCSPKSGHDTVSWYQQALGQGPQFIFQYYEEEERQRGNFPDRFSGHQFPNYSSELNVNALLLGDSALYLCASSLGPAEANEQFFGPGTRLTVL.

The chain is built from TRBV19 and TRBJ2-1, with 7 bases matching TRBD1. The ends lost 5 bases at V and 6 bases at J; junction bases unmatched: 10. CDR1 LNHDA and CDR2 SQIVND come from the germline V gene (reference sequence). This CDR3 has 15 amino acids. DNA of the CDR3: TGTGCCAGTAGTCCCAGGGGCAGGGGGACCAATGAGCAGTTCTTC. It encodes CASSPRGRGTNEQFF.

J is TRBJ2-3 and V is TRBV28; D possibly uses TRBD1 or TRBD2 (5 bases each). CDR3 length: 14 amino acids. The germline CDR1 and CDR2 sequences are MDHEN and SYDVKM. V was cut by 5 bases and J by 2 bases, with 11 bases left in between. CDR3 sequence reads: CASSRSGLTDTQYF. The CDR3 nucleotides read TGTGCCAGCAGTCGATCGGGGCTCACAGATACGCAGTATTTT.

The count of this clone is one. The genes are TRBV5-8 and TRBJ1-2, with TRBD1 as a possible D gene (5 bases). Germline V gene sequence: CDR1 SGHTS, CDR2 YDEGEE. V was clipped by 5 bases and J by 5 bases, with 31 bases between them. The CDR3 totals 19 residues. CDR3 bases: TGTGCCAGCAGGCCGGGGTTCACCACCAGGGAAAAGTCCCGGTATGGCTACACCTTC. This translates into CASRPGFTTREKSRYGYTF.

V usage is TRBV2 and J usage is TRBJ1-2; D remains ambiguous. Trimming shortened V by 8 bases and J by 14 bases, and 15 bases separated the two germline ends. CDR1 and CDR2 (germline): SNHLY, FYNNEI. The CDR3 has 10 residues. CDR3 in DNA: TGTGCCAGCGCATTCCCGGCTTTAACCTTC. Encoded protein: CASAFPALTF.

This chain links TRBV19 with TRBJ2-3; 7 bases are a match to TRBD1. V lost 7 bases, J lost 0 bases, and 16 bases stayed unmatched. Germline CDR1 and CDR2: LNHDA and SQIVND (reference sequence). This CDR3 has 18 residues. The CDR3 loop reads CASTRDSPQTTSTDTQYF. DNA for the CDR3: TGTGCCAGTACCCGGGACAGCCCTCAAACTACTAGCACAGATACGCAGTATTTT.

The CDR3 spells CASSRGGDEQFF. In DNA, the CDR3 is TGTGCCAGCAGCCGAGGAGGAGATGAGCAGTTCTTC. The genes are TRBV4-2 and TRBJ2-1, with a weak D call TRBD2 (5 bases). This CDR3 contains 12 residues. V was shortened by 4 bases and J by 8 bases, with 9 bases between the two germline ends. Per germline, CDR1 LGHNA and CDR2 YNFKEQ.

The chain recombines TRBV29-1 with TRBJ1-2; D may be TRBD1 (6 bases). The CDR3 is 13 amino acids. Per germline, CDR1 SQVTM and CDR2 ANQGSEA. V lost 6 bases and J lost 0, with 11 bases in between. This chain's CDR3 is CSVRTVTNYGYTF. The DNA for the CDR3 is TGCAGCGTGCGGACAGTTACTAACTATGGCTACACCTTC.

This clone occurred once. The chain uses TRBV5-1 and TRBJ2-5; D is perhaps TRBD1 (6 bases). Trimming left V 4 bases short and J 5 bases short, with 18 bases between. Germline V lookup: CDR1 SGHRS, CDR2 YFSETQ. The CDR3 loop spans 15 amino acids. The CDR3 nucleotides are TGCGCCAGCAGCAGGGGGACCGATCCTCGGGAGACCCAGTACTTC. This encodes CASSRGTDPRETQYF.

The chain has TRBV4-1 and TRBJ1-1, with 7 bases lining up with TRBD1. The trim removed 5 bases at V and 7 bases at J, leaving 7 bases unmatched. Germline-derived CDR1 and CDR2 are MGHRA and YSYEKL. The CDR3 covers 13 residues. This CDR3 is CASSSRQGFEAFF. CDR3 DNA sequence: TGCGCCAGCAGCTCGCGACAGGGCTTTGAAGCTTTCTTT.

The genes are TRBV5-6 and TRBJ2-1; TRBD1 or TRBD2 may be the D gene (5 bases each). The germline V gene encodes CDR1 SGHDT and CDR2 YYEEEE. Trimming shortened V by 0 bases and J by 5 bases, and 12 bases separated the two germline ends. This CDR3 spans 15 amino acids. CDR3 in amino acids: CASSLAGGANNEQFF. Written as DNA, the CDR3 is TGTGCCAGCAGCTTGGCTGGGGGAGCGAACAATGAGCAGTTCTTC.

This clone was found once. The genes are TRBV4-3 and TRBJ1-6; a possible D gene is TRBD1 (6 bases). With 1 base removed from V and 9 bases from J, the gap between germline ends came to 16 bases. The germline CDR1 and CDR2 sequences are LGHNA and YSLEER. The CDR3 covers 16 residues. The CDR3 is CASSQGPGGSISPLHF. The DNA for the CDR3 is TGCGCCAGCAGCCAAGGCCCGGGGGGCTCCATTTCACCCCTCCACTTT.

This clone was counted a single time. The genes are TRBV18 and TRBJ1-3, with a possible D match to TRBD1 (5 bases). The CDR3 contains 15 residues. V lost 3 bases and J 3 bases, leaving 12 bases between the germline ends. From germline, CDR1 is KGHSH and CDR2 LQKENI. CDR3 amino acids: CASSPGLGGGNTIYF. The CDR3, as DNA: TGTGCCAGCTCACCTGGACTCGGGGGTGGAAACACCATATATTTT.

The rearrangement joins TRBV7-8 to TRBJ1-1; D is uncertain. The CDR3 covers 15 residues. In germline, CDR1 is SGHVS, CDR2 FQNEAQ. The ends were cut back, 3 bases at V and 2 bases at J, with 13 bases in the middle. The CDR3 loop is CASSLARVGNTEAFF. The DNA of the CDR3 is TGTGCCAGCAGCTTGGCAAGGGTAGGAAACACTGAAGCTTTCTTT.

The chain recombines TRBV5-4 with TRBJ2-7, with TRBD2 identical over 7 bases. The CDR3 is 15 residues long. The germline gives CDR1 SGHNT, CDR2 YYREEE (reference sequence). The J segment lost 1 base and the V segment lost 1 base, leaving 5 bases of the junction unmatched. The chain's CDR3 is CASSLKRGTSYEQYF. The CDR3 nucleotides read TGTGCCAGCAGCTTGAAGCGGGGAACTTCCTACGAGCAGTACTTC.

This chain joins TRBV6-2 or TRBV6-3 and TRBJ1-5; a weak D match, TRBD1 (5 bases). Germline V lookup: CDR1 MNHEY, CDR2 SVGEGT. V was clipped by 4 bases and J by 7 bases, with 17 bases between them. The CDR3 sequence is 15 residues long. DNA of the CDR3: TGTGCCAGCAGTTCCGGGACCCACCTCATGCAGCCCCAGCATTTT. It specifies CASSSGTHLMQPQHF.

The table lists this clone with a few counts. The chain couples TRBV7-9 to TRBJ1-6, with 8 bases matching TRBD1. The CDR3 has 17 residues. Germline CDR1 is SEHNR and CDR2 is FQNEAQ (reference sequence). V lost 0 bases, J lost 3 bases, and 4 bases stayed unmatched. CDR3 loop: CASSLANRGSYNSPLHF. In DNA, the CDR3 is TGTGCCAGCAGCTTAGCGAACAGGGGGAGCTATAATTCACCCCTCCACTTT.

This clone was seen a handful of times. This chain joins TRBV6-2 or TRBV6-3 and TRBJ2-7; 9 bases are shared with TRBD2. The CDR3 covers 15 residues. Per the germline V gene, CDR1 is MNHEY and CDR2 is SVGEGT. Germline trimming cut 6 bases from V and 4 bases from J; bases unmatched to any gene: 10. The CDR3 DNA sequence: TGTGCCAGCAGCTCCCCGCGGGGGGGCGGGTACGAGCAGTACTTC. It yields the protein CASSSPRGGGYEQYF.

The CDR3 loop reads CASGVSPTGETQYF. DNA for the CDR3: TGTGCCAGCGGGGTAAGCCCCACGGGAGAGACCCAGTACTTC. The rearrangement uses TRBV7-8 and TRBJ2-5; no reliable D call. The V gene lost 8 bases and the J gene lost 4 bases, with 17 bases spanning the gap. This CDR3 contains 14 residues. From germline, CDR1 is SGHVS and CDR2 FQNEAQ.

This rearrangement joins TRBV9 to TRBJ1-4; D is ambiguous. The germline V and J ends were trimmed by 0 bases and 1 base, with 7 bases remaining between them. Germline V gene data show CDR1 as SGDLS and CDR2 as YYNGEE. CDR3 length: 15 amino acids. The CDR3 region is CASSVGPETNEKLFF. DNA of the CDR3: TGTGCCAGCAGCGTAGGGCCCGAAACTAATGAAAAACTGTTTTTT.

The rearrangement joins TRBV6-1 to TRBJ2-2, with 7 nucleotides matching TRBD1. Germline CDR1 MNHNS, CDR2 SASEGT. With V trimmed by 3 bases and J by 6 bases, 1 base remained unmatched. The CDR3 is 13 amino acids. The CDR3 here is CASSDQGAGELFF. The CDR3 region has the DNA TGTGCCAGCAGTGACCAGGGGGCCGGGGAGCTGTTTTTT.

The chain employs TRBV29-1 and TRBJ1-5, with D hard to call. This CDR3 is 12 amino acids long. CDR1 is SQVTM and CDR2 is ANQGSEA in the germline V gene. V lost 7 bases to trimming and J lost 9 bases, with 16 bases between them. CDR3 sequence (DNA): TGCAGCGCCGGGAGCATGGCTGGGCCCCAGCATTTT. It yields the protein CSAGSMAGPQHF. Full variable domain (rest looked up from reference TRBV29-1 and TRBJ1-5): SAVISQKPSRDICQRGTSLTIQCQVDSQVTMMFWYRQQPGQSLTLIATANQGSEATYESGFVIDKFPISRPNLTFSTLTVSNMSPEDSSIYLCSAGSMAGPQHFGDGTRLSIL.

The rearrangement uses TRBV19 and TRBJ2-4; D unclear. The CDR3 contains 15 residues. In germline, CDR1 is LNHDA, CDR2 SQIVND (reference sequence). Trimming left V 9 bases short and J 3 bases short, with 18 bases between. The CDR3 sequence: CASEPRAGVKNIQYF. The CDR3 DNA reads as TGTGCCAGCGAACCCCGAGCTGGGGTCAAAAACATTCAGTACTTC.

The rearrangement uses TRBV18 and TRBJ1-2; the D is unclear. The CDR3 spans 17 residues. Germline V gene lookup returns CDR1 KGHSH and CDR2 LQKENI. Trimming pared 3 bases from V and 3 bases from J, leaving 20 bases between. CDR3 loop: CASSPRTWFGNDYGYTF. For the CDR3, the DNA is TGTGCCAGCTCACCTCGGACCTGGTTTGGTAATGACTATGGCTACACCTTC.